This is a list of T cell receptor beta chains from one sample in a study of cytomegalovirus exposure and HLA in healthy donors. Here immunoSEQ multiplex PCR was the method, and the copy in TCRdb shows in-frame clones only, minus some. The profile shows approximately 220,000 clones, around 76% of them singletons. Sequenced sample: PBMCs. The receptors shown here come from a man aged 18 to 29 in good health and CMV-seronegative. Both conserved end residues are part of each CDR3. A D gene is named only where the DNA matches it firmly. Clone size is stated in some rows and not others, as once, few, many or a class when expanded.

TRBJ2-2 TRBV6-5 TRBD1 - CATTGDATGELFF TGTGCCACGACAGGGGACGCCACCGGGGAGCTGTTTTTT
TRBJ1-5 TRBV5-1 - - CASSPSYSNQPQHF TGCGCCAGCAGCCCCAGTTATAGCAATCAGCCCCAGCATTTT
TRBJ2-2 TRBV6-5 - - CASSYSPQFTGELFF TGTGCCAGCAGTTACTCGCCCCAGTTCACCGGGGAGCTGTTTTTT
TRBJ1-5 TRBV7-6 - - CASSLVANSNQPQHF TGTGCCAGCAGCTTAGTGGCAAATAGCAATCAGCCCCAGCATTTT
TRBJ2-5 TRBV15 TRBD1 - CATSRGDSPQYF TGTGCCACCAGCAGAGGGGACAGTCCCCAGTACTTC
TRBJ2-7 TRBV29-1 TRBD1 - CSVDQGAGYEQYF TGCAGCGTTGACCAGGGGGCTGGTTACGAGCAGTACTTC
TRBJ2-1 TRBV5-4 TRBD1 - CASSFPGQGAIEQFF TGTGCCAGCAGCTTTCCGGGACAGGGGGCGATTGAGCAGTTCTTC
TRBJ2-2 TRBV7-3 - - CASSFGGSTGELFF TGTGCCAGCAGCTTTGGAGGATCCACCGGGGAGCTGTTTTTT
TRBJ2-1 TRBV5-1 - - CASSPEGYNEQFF TGCGCCAGCAGCCCGGAGGGGTACAATGAGCAGTTCTTC
TRBJ2-1 TRBV10-1 TRBD2 - CASSLAGDLNEQFF TGCGCCAGCAGTTTAGCGGGAGATCTCAATGAGCAGTTCTTC
TRBJ1-2 TRBV28 - - CATLVQQGYGYTF TGTGCCACCCTCGTTCAACAGGGCTATGGCTACACCTTC
TRBJ2-7 TRBV5-1 TRBD2 few CASSSRESPYEQYF TGCGCCAGCAGCTCGCGGGAGTCCCCCTACGAGCAGTACTTC
TRBJ1-3 TRBV2 - once CAGRQISGNTIYF TGTGCCGGCCGACAGATCTCTGGAAACACCATATATTTT
TRBJ2-5 TRBV7-7 TRBD1 few CASSPETGAASRAQYF TGTGCTAGCAGCCCAGAAACAGGGGCCGCATCGAGGGCCCAGTACTTC
TRBJ1-1 TRBV5-1 TRBD1 - CASSMGQPEAFF TGCGCCAGCAGCATGGGACAGCCTGAAGCTTTCTTT
TRBJ2-7 TRBV28 TRBD2 once CASSTGTSGNPYEQYF TGTGCCAGCAGTACCGGGACTAGCGGGAATCCTTACGAGCAGTACTTC
TRBJ2-7 TRBV6-1 - - CASSSASRRAYEQYF TGTGCCAGCAGTTCCGCTAGCAGGAGAGCCTACGAGCAGTACTTC
TRBJ1-5 TRBV6-1 - many CASSGGRSINQPQHF TGTGCCAGCAGTGGGGGCAGGTCCATAAATCAGCCCCAGCATTTT
TRBJ2-7 TRBV2 - - CASSERGGGPFEQYF TGTGCCAGCAGTGAACGGGGTGGGGGCCCTTTCGAGCAGTACTTC
TRBJ1-1 TRBV5-1 TRBD1 few CASSLGDREDKDTEAFF TGCGCCAGCAGCTTGGGGGACAGGGAAGATAAGGACACTGAAGCTTTCTTT
TRBJ2-2 TRBV5-1 TRBD2 - CASKRLAGDTGELFF TGCGCCAGCAAAAGACTAGCGGGCGACACCGGGGAGCTGTTTTTT
TRBJ2-3 TRBV7-3 - once CASSLVNGDTQYF TGTGCCAGCAGCTTAGTCAATGGCGATACGCAGTATTTT
TRBJ2-3 TRBV7-9 TRBD1 - CASRLRLGQGADTQYF TGTGCCAGCAGGCTCAGATTAGGACAGGGGGCGGATACGCAGTATTTT
TRBJ1-2 TRBV4-2 - - CASSQDPGGLDYGYTF TGTGCCAGCAGCCAAGATCCCGGGGGGCTTGACTATGGCTACACCTTC
TRBJ2-6 TRBV5-1 - - CASSLTSRSGANVLTF TGCGCCAGCAGCTTGACTAGTCGCTCTGGGGCCAACGTCCTGACTTTC
TRBJ1-2 TRBV5-4 - - CASSVSRGYGYTF TGTGCCAGCAGCGTCTCGCGGGGGTATGGCTACACCTTC
TRBJ2-5 TRBV5-1 TRBD1 - CASSADRLETQYF TGCGCCAGCAGCGCGGACAGGTTAGAGACCCAGTACTTC
TRBJ2-1 TRBV4-1 TRBD2 - CASSNQREGYEQFF TGCGCCAGCAGCAACCAGCGGGAGGGCTATGAGCAGTTCTTC
TRBJ1-3 TRBV5-1 - - CASSSDAGNTIYF TGCGCCAGCAGCTCAGATGCTGGAAACACCATATATTTT
TRBJ2-1 TRBV10-2 TRBD2 - CASRDPGTSGPSSYNEQFF TGCGCCAGCAGGGACCCCGGGACTAGCGGGCCTAGCTCCTACAATGAGCAGTTCTTC
TRBJ2-5 TRBV5-1 - few CASSFGGRETQYF TGCGCCAGCAGCTTTGGGGGGAGGGAGACCCAGTACTTC
TRBJ1-1 TRBV29-1 TRBD1 few CSVEDRTGNTEAFF TGCAGCGTTGAAGATCGGACAGGGAACACTGAAGCTTTCTTT
TRBJ2-7 TRBV27 TRBD2 once CASSSLAGGGYEQYF TGTGCCAGCAGTTCGTTAGCGGGAGGAGGGTACGAGCAGTACTTC
TRBJ2-7 TRBV2 - few CASSEQQGSYEQYF TGTGCCAGCAGTGAGCAACAGGGCTCCTACGAGCAGTACTTC
TRBJ2-5 TRBV29-1 - - CSVRTALVVKETQYF TGCAGCGTCAGGACAGCTCTGGTTGTAAAGGAGACCCAGTACTTC
TRBJ1-5 TRBV27 TRBD1 - CASSLGTDSNQPQHF TGTGCCAGCAGTTTAGGGACAGATAGCAATCAGCCCCAGCATTTT
TRBJ2-1 TRBV2 TRBD2 - CASSASQGLAVYNEQFF TGTGCCAGCAGCGCCAGCCAGGGACTAGCGGTTTACAATGAGCAGTTCTTC
TRBJ1-2 TRBV2 - once CASSDRTEDYGYTF TGTGCCAGCAGTGACCGGACAGAAGATTATGGCTACACCTTC
TRBJ2-7 TRBV7-2 - - CASSLASQVYEQYF TGTGCCAGCAGCTTAGCGTCGCAGGTCTACGAGCAGTACTTC
TRBJ1-5 TRBV6-1 TRBD1 - CASRTGTGWNQPQHF TGTGCCAGCAGGACCGGGACAGGGTGGAATCAGCCCCAGCATTTT
TRBJ2-7 TRBV6-1 - - CASSEALRGLFGNSAEQYF TGTGCCAGCAGTGAAGCGCTAAGGGGTCTGTTCGGAAACTCTGCCGAGCAGTACTTC
TRBJ2-2 TRBV19 - few CASCGQNTGELFF TGTGCCAGTTGTGGGCAGAACACCGGGGAGCTGTTTTTT
TRBJ1-5 TRBV5-5 TRBD1 few CASSTQGAGAQHF TGTGCCAGCAGCACGCAGGGGGCTGGGGCCCAGCATTTT
TRBJ1-2 TRBV9 TRBD1 - CASSVGQGDYGYTF TGTGCCAGCAGCGTTGGACAGGGGGACTATGGCTACACCTTC
TRBJ2-3 TRBV19 - few CASSIGPSTDTQYF TGTGCCAGTAGTATAGGGCCTAGCACAGATACGCAGTATTTT
TRBJ1-1 TRBV9 TRBD1 - CASSGGQGTEAFF TGTGCCAGCAGCGGGGGACAGGGCACTGAAGCTTTCTTT
TRBJ1-2 TRBV4-2 TRBD1 few CASSQDRVDGYTF TGTGCCAGCAGCCAGGACAGGGTGGATGGCTACACCTTC